The 24 T cell receptor beta chains given below trace back to one sample, sequenced in a study of cytomegalovirus exposure and HLA in healthy donors (TCRdb year 2017). Library method: the immunoSEQ multiplex PCR assay. A mixture of 60 forward primers for TCR Vbeta segments and 13 reverse primers for TCR Jbeta segments was used in the multiplex PCR. TCRdb provides this immuneACCESS table in a form limited to in-frame rearrangements. Some clones are lacking; in checked studies, under half of them reflect an unresolved V gene, and why the rest are absent is not known. The sample table records 24,000 or so clones; 75% to 85% of these occur just once. Around 4.5% of the sample is taken by the ten largest. The sequenced material came from PBMCs. The receptors were gathered from a male donor in good health and CMV-seronegative.

This clone was found once. In DNA form, the CDR3 reads TGTGCCTGGAGTTTACGGACAGGGCCGAGGGTGAGCTCCTATAATTCACCCCTCCACTTT. Translation: CAWSLRTGPRVSSYNSPLHF. V usage is TRBV30 and J usage is TRBJ1-6; 8 bases fit TRBD1. Germline CDR1 and CDR2: GTSNPN and SVGIG (reference sequence). The CDR3 is 20 amino acids. V was clipped by 2 bases and J by 0 bases; unmatched bases: 15.

The chain uses TRBV28 and TRBJ1-4, with D maybe TRBD1 (5 bases). The V gene's germline CDR1 is MDHEN and CDR2 SYDVKM. Between the trimmed V and J ends, which lost 8 bases and 8 bases, there was a span of 12 bases. CDR3 length: 12 residues. The CDR3 DNA follows: TGTGCCAGCGGGGGGAAAATAGAAAAACTGTTTTTT. Its translation: CASGGKIEKLFF.

The chain recombines TRBV5-1 with TRBJ1-5; D remains unclear. The germline gives CDR1 SGHRS, CDR2 YFSETQ. This CDR3 is 13 amino acids long. The V end was cut by 4 bases, the J end by 7 bases, with 12 bases between. This chain's CDR3 is CASSIGGEQPQHF. The CDR3 DNA reads as TGCGCCAGCAGCATCGGAGGAGAACAGCCCCAGCATTTT.

V is TRBV5-6 and J is TRBJ2-7; maybe TRBD1 (6 bases). CDR1 is SGHDT, CDR2 YYEEEE, per germline. Trimming took off 4 bases at V and 1 base at J, with 12 bases between the two ends. The CDR3 loop spans 14 amino acids. The DNA for the CDR3 is TGTGCCAGCAGCAGAATAGGACAGTCCTACGAGCAGTACTTC. Translated, it gives CASSRIGQSYEQYF. Based on the CDR3 plus reference TRBV5-6 and TRBJ2-7, the full variable domain is DAGVTQSPTHLIKTRGQQVTLRCSPKSGHDTVSWYQQALGQGPQFIFQYYEEEERQRGNFPDRFSGHQFPNYSSELNVNALLLGDSALYLCASSRIGQSYEQYFGPGTRLTVT.

This clone occurred a few times. The chain recombines TRBV10-1 with TRBJ2-7; 8 nucleotides line up with TRBD1. J was trimmed by 3 bases and V by 6 bases; bases with no gene match: 10. Germline V gene sequence: CDR1 WNHNN, CDR2 SYGVQD (reference sequence). The CDR3 sequence is 15 residues long. The CDR3 spells CASRKDRGEDYEQYF. CDR3 DNA: TGCGCCAGCAGAAAAGACAGGGGAGAGGACTACGAGCAGTACTTC.

This chain links TRBV6-5 with TRBJ2-7; 11 bases line up with TRBD1. V was clipped by 2 bases and J by 5 bases; unmatched bases: 5. The germline gives CDR1 MNHEY, CDR2 SVGAGI. The length of the CDR3 is 15 residues. CDR3: CASSYGTGGAHEQYF. CDR3 in DNA: TGTGCCAGCAGTTACGGGACAGGGGGTGCCCACGAGCAGTACTTC.

This chain uses TRBV4-2 with TRBJ2-5; D possibly corresponds to TRBD2 (6 bases). Germline V gives CDR1 LGHNA, CDR2 YNFKEQ. Trimming took 2 bases from V and 5 from J, leaving 15 bases between them. This CDR3 contains 15 residues. The CDR3 coding sequence is TGTGCCAGCAGCCAAACAGAGGAGGGCCGGGAGACCCAGTACTTC. Its protein is CASSQTEEGRETQYF.

This clone has a single count. The J gene is TRBJ2-1, the V gene TRBV9, with TRBD2 identical over 7 bases. J was trimmed by 5 bases and V by 1 base; bases with no gene match: 6. Germline V CDR1 and CDR2: SGDLS, YYNGEE. CDR3 size: 15 residues. In DNA form, the CDR3 reads TGTGCCAGCAGCGTAACCGGGACTACAGACAATGAGCAGTTCTTC. Its protein is CASSVTGTTDNEQFF.

This rearrangement joins TRBV28 to TRBJ1-4, with 9 bases matching TRBD1. Germline V lookup: CDR1 MDHEN, CDR2 SYDVKM. The CDR3 runs 16 residues. V gave up 1 base and J gave up 4 bases; unmatched junction bases: 4. The CDR3: CASSLLGTGLNEKLFF. The CDR3 coding sequence is TGTGCCAGCAGTTTATTGGGGACAGGGCTTAATGAAAAACTGTTTTTT. Filled out from reference TRBV28 and TRBJ1-4, the complete variable domain reads DVKVTQSSRYLVKRTGEKVFLECVQDMDHENMFWYRQDPGLGLRLIYFSYDVKMKEKGDIPEGYSVSREKKERFSLILESASTNQTSMYLCASSLLGTGLNEKLFFGSGTQLSVL.

The V gene is TRBV7-2, the J gene TRBJ2-7; 8 nucleotides align to TRBD1. The V and J ends lost 0 bases and 7 bases, in that order; junction bases with no gene match: 14. This CDR3 comprises 17 residues. Per the germline V gene, CDR1 is SGHTA and CDR2 is FQGNSA. Here the CDR3 reads CASSLAPLAGGAREQYF. CDR3 DNA: TGTGCCAGCAGCTTAGCTCCGCTGGCAGGGGGCGCGAGGGAGCAGTACTTC.

This chain joins TRBV9 and TRBJ1-5, with 7 bases lining up with TRBD1. With 3 bases clipped from V and 7 bases from J, the junction kept 7 bases outside the gene matches. This CDR3 is built from 14 residues. Germline CDR1 and CDR2: SGDLS and YYNGEE. CDR3 loop: CASSAGTELQPQHF. In nucleotides, the CDR3 is TGTGCCAGCAGCGCCGGGACAGAGTTGCAGCCCCAGCATTTT.

This clone was counted only a few times. The genes are TRBV7-9 and TRBJ2-6; a weak D match, TRBD2 (6 bases). The CDR3 covers 14 residues. Germline loops: CDR1 SEHNR, CDR2 FQNEAQ (reference sequence). V lost 7 bases, J lost 5 bases, and 12 bases lay in between. CDR3 residues: CASTDREWANVLTF. CDR3 DNA: TGTGCCAGCACAGACCGGGAGTGGGCCAACGTCCTGACTTTC.

The rearrangement joins TRBV30 to TRBJ2-2, with 9 nucleotides matching TRBD1. V dropped 1 base and J dropped 4; count of bases not matched to a gene: 1. This CDR3 comprises 14 residues. From germline, CDR1 is GTSNPN and CDR2 SVGIG (reference sequence). This CDR3 is CAWSGTGVTGELFF. CDR3 nucleotide sequence: TGTGCCTGGAGTGGGACAGGGGTCACCGGGGAGCTGTTTTTT.

The rearrangement joins TRBV7-8 to TRBJ2-7, with 10 bases fitting TRBD2. This CDR3 spans 15 amino acids. The germline V gene has CDR1 SGHVS and CDR2 FQNEAQ. V lost 5 bases to trimming and J lost 3 bases; unmatched junction nucleotides: 7. The CDR3 sequence is CASSPLLAGIYEQYF. The CDR3 nucleotides are TGTGCCAGCAGCCCTCTACTAGCGGGGATCTACGAGCAGTACTTC.

This chain uses TRBV19 with TRBJ2-7, with TRBD1 matching 10 bases. Germline CDR1 LNHDA, CDR2 SQIVND (reference sequence). V was clipped by 6 bases and J by 3 bases; unmatched bases: 5. CDR3 length: 14 residues. CDR3 nucleotides: TGTGCCAGTAGGCAGGGACAGGGGTTCTACGAGCAGTACTTC. The encoded protein is CASRQGQGFYEQYF. Looking up the rest from reference TRBV19 and TRBJ2-7 gives the full variable domain: DGGITQSPKYLFRKEGQNVTLSCEQNLNHDAMYWYRQDPGQGLRLIYYSQIVNDFQKGDIAEGYSVSREKKESFPLTVTSAQKNPTAFYLCASRQGQGFYEQYFGPGTRLTVT.

Here the CDR3 reads CASSPGTGRYNEQFF. In nucleotides, the CDR3 is TGTGCCAGCAGTCCCGGGACAGGGCGGTACAATGAGCAGTTCTTC. V and J are TRBV7-3 and TRBJ2-1; 9 bases agree with TRBD1. Trimming removed 6 bases from V and 4 bases from J; junction bases left unmatched: 7. The V gene's germline CDR1 is SGHTA and CDR2 FQGTGA. This CDR3 contains 15 residues.

The chain links TRBV29-1 to TRBJ2-3, with 9 positions matching TRBD2. Germline assignment: CDR1 SQVTM and CDR2 ANQGSEA. Trimming at V came to 3 bases and at J to 4 bases, leaving 8 bases not matched to a gene. This CDR3 spans 15 amino acids. As DNA, the CDR3 is TGCAGCGTTGAGTATGGCGGGGGGGCGGCAGATACGCAGTATTTT. The encoded protein is CSVEYGGGAADTQYF.

The V and J genes are TRBV14 and TRBJ2-7; TRBD2 agrees at 8 bases. Losses at the gene ends were 4 bases for V and 5 bases for J; bases not matched to a gene: 10. This CDR3 is built from 15 residues. Germline-derived CDR1 and CDR2 are SGHDN and FVKESK. CDR3 in amino acids: CASSPTGTSFHEQYF. The CDR3 DNA reads as TGTGCCAGCAGCCCCACAGGGACTAGTTTCCACGAGCAGTACTTC.

This clone was observed a few times. The chain uses TRBV27 and TRBJ1-4; D may be TRBD1 (6 bases). Germline V gene data show CDR1 as MNHEY and CDR2 as SMNVEV (reference sequence). V shed 2 bases and J shed 5 bases, with 12 bases lying between them. This CDR3 is built from 15 residues. The CDR3 DNA reads as TGTGCCAGCAGTTTAAGGGGGACAAGGAATGAAAAACTGTTTTTT. Translating it yields CASSLRGTRNEKLFF.

The J gene is TRBJ1-4, the V gene TRBV9; 9 bases agree with TRBD1. This CDR3 contains 16 residues. Germline loops: CDR1 SGDLS, CDR2 YYNGEE. V lost 0 bases, J lost 8 bases, and 8 bases stayed unmatched. The CDR3 nucleotides read TGTGCCAGCAGCGTAGGTGCGGGACAGGGTGCCGAAAAACTGTTTTTT. Amino acid sequence: CASSVGAGQGAEKLFF.

This clone was recorded once. The chain carries TRBV10-3 and TRBJ2-7, with TRBD2 matching over 8 bases. After removal of 5 bases from V and 1 base from J, the junction contained 4 bases not matched to a gene. CDR1 and CDR2 (germline): ENHRY, SYGVKD. The CDR3 covers 14 residues. The chain's CDR3 is CAISLTSASYEQYF. DNA of the CDR3: TGTGCCATCAGTCTGACTAGCGCGTCCTACGAGCAGTACTTC.

The chain is built from TRBV29-1 and TRBJ1-2, with D possibly being TRBD1 (5 bases). V gave up 3 bases and J gave up 6 bases, with 14 bases separating them. The CDR3 length is 13 residues. Germline V CDR1 and CDR2: SQVTM, ANQGSEA. This chain's CDR3 is CSVDPAGSDGYTF. The CDR3 DNA follows: TGCAGCGTTGACCCGGCAGGGTCCGATGGCTACACCTTC.

The chain combines TRBV7-3 with TRBJ2-3; TRBD1 aligns across 7 bases. With V trimmed by 3 bases and J by 5 bases, 2 bases remained unmatched. Looked up from germline, CDR1 is SGHTA and CDR2 is FQGTGA. This CDR3 comprises 13 residues. The CDR3 sequence is CASSFSGGDTQYF. As DNA, the CDR3 is TGTGCCAGCAGCTTCTCAGGGGGAGATACGCAGTATTTT.

The V gene is TRBV28, the J gene TRBJ2-7; maybe TRBD2 (5 bases). Looked up from germline, CDR1 is MDHEN and CDR2 is SYDVKM. The CDR3 loop spans 12 amino acids. V lost 5 bases and J lost 4, with 9 bases in between. The CDR3 nucleotides are TGTGCCAGCAGTACCACGGGGTACGAGCAGTACTTC. Translation gives CASSTTGYEQYF.